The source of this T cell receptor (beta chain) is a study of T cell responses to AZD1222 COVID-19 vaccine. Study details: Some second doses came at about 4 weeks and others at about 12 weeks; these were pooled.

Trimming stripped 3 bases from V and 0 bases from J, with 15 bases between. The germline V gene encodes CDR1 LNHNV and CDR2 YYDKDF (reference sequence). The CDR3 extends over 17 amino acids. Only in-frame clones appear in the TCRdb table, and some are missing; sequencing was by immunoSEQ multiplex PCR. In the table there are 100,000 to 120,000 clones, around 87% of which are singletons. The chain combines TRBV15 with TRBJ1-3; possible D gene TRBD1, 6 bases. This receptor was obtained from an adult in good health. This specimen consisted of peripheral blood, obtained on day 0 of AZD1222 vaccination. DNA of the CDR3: TGTGCCACCAGCAGGGCCCCGGGGGCGAGCTCTGGAAACACCATATATTTT. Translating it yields CATSRAPGASSGNTIYF. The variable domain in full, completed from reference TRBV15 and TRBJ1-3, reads DAMVIQNPRYQVTQFGKPVTLSCSQTLNHNVMYWYQQKSSQAPKLLFHYYDKDFNNEADTPDNFQSRRPNTSFCFLDIRSPGLGDTAMYLCATSRAPGASSGNTIYFGEGSWLTVV.